This T cell receptor (beta chain) was sequenced in a study of patients and donors after allogeneic stem cell transplantation. This CDR3 contains 17 residues. CDR1 is LGHNA and CDR2 is YSLEER in the germline V gene. The V and J ends lost 0 bases and 3 bases, in that order; junction bases with no gene match: 1. TCRdb itself ran the RT-PCR reads through MiXCR, one entry per CDR3 protein. The sample includes roughly 940,000 distinct CDR3 sequences, roughly 18% of them seen just once. This chain uses TRBV4-3 with TRBJ2-1; 14 nucleotides match TRBD2. Sequences were obtained from blood, either unsorted or a sorted T cell fraction (not recorded which). This clonotype was obtained from a human donor who was either an allogeneic HSCT recipient or a stem cell or donor lymphocyte infusion donor (not recorded which). It is not recorded whose cells these are; they may come from a transplant donor. CDR3: CASSQDGTSGGYNEQFF. The CDR3 DNA sequence: TGCGCCAGCAGCCAAGATGGGACTAGCGGGGGCTACAATGAGCAGTTCTTC.